The entry that follows covers one TCR beta chain sequence. This sample was included in a study of T cell responses to AZD1222 COVID-19 vaccine. The ends were cut back, 5 bases at V and 2 bases at J, with 8 bases in the middle. The CDR3 is 12 amino acids. CDR1 and CDR2 (germline): SGHNT, YYREEE (reference sequence). Profiled with immunoSEQ multiplex PCR; TCRdb holds only in-frame clones, not every one. The table has 68,000 or so clones, about 80% seen once. The receptor comes from an adult in good health. This chain joins TRBV5-4 and TRBJ2-7, with D perhaps TRBD1 or TRBD2 (5 bases each). This specimen was peripheral blood, taken on day 0 of AZD1222 vaccination. The CDR3 bases are TGTGCCAGCAGTGGGGGAACCTACGAGCAGTACTTC. This encodes CASSGGTYEQYF.